The rows below give T cell receptor beta chains drawn from one sample of a study of blood T cell repertoires in COVID-19. Only in-frame clones appear in the TCRdb table, and some are missing; sequencing was by immunoSEQ multiplex PCR. The table has approximately 290,000 clones, 90% seen once. Sequenced input: PBMCs or T cells enriched from blood (not recorded which). The source of these receptors is a woman in her late teens or twenties with acute COVID-19. Both conserved end residues are part of each CDR3. The order of the fields is V gene, D gene, clone size, J gene, CDR3 DNA, CDR3 protein. D genes are given only for firm matches. Clone sizes are given selectively: once, few, many, or a class where the clone is expanded.

>TRBV30|TRBD1|.|TRBJ2-3
TGTGCCTGGACGACGGGACAGGGGGCAGATACGCAGTATTTT
CAWTTGQGADTQYF
>TRBV6-2/TRBV6-3|TRBD2|.|TRBJ2-7
TGTGCCAGCAGTTACGTCCGGACTAGCGGGGATACCTACGAGCAGTACTTC
CASSYVRTSGDTYEQYF
>TRBV7-2|.|.|TRBJ2-3
TGTGCCAGCAGCGTGGACTGGAGCACAGATACGCAGTATTTT
CASSVDWSTDTQYF
>TRBV24-1|.|.|TRBJ2-3
TGTGCCACCAGTGATTTAAGCAGGGATACGCAGTATTTT
CATSDLSRDTQYF
>TRBV5-1|.|.|TRBJ2-7
TGCGCCAGCAGCTTGGAGGGTCACAGGTACCACGAGCAGTACTTC
CASSLEGHRYHEQYF
>TRBV28|TRBD1|few|TRBJ1-4
TGTGCCAGCAGGCCGGGACAGGGTGAAAAACTGTTTTTT
CASRPGQGEKLFF
>TRBV25-1|.|.|TRBJ1-5
TGTGCCAGCAGTGAGACAGGAATGAGCAATCAGCCCCAGCATTTT
CASSETGMSNQPQHF
>TRBV5-1|.|few|TRBJ1-3
TGCGCCAGCAGCTTGTTGGGCTCCTCTGGAAACACCATATATTTT
CASSLLGSSGNTIYF
>TRBV7-8|TRBD1|.|TRBJ2-1
TGTGCCAGCAGCTTAGGCCTCGGGACAGGGGGGTACAATGAGCAGTTCTTC
CASSLGLGTGGYNEQFF
>TRBV5-1|TRBD1|.|TRBJ1-1
TGCGCCAGCAGCTTGACGTCTGCCAGGGGGCGGACTGAAGCTTTCTTT
CASSLTSARGRTEAFF
>TRBV30|.|.|TRBJ2-7
TGTGCCTGGAGTCGAGAGGGAAGGCAGTACTTC
CAWSREGRQYF
>TRBV14|TRBD2|.|TRBJ2-1
TGTGCCAGCAGCCCTCGCGGGGGGAATGAGCAGTTCTTC
CASSPRGGNEQFF
>TRBV6-1|.|.|TRBJ1-2
TGTGCCAGCAGTGACCCTTACTATGGCTACACCTTC
CASSDPYYGYTF
>TRBV28|TRBD1|.|TRBJ1-4
TGTGCCAGCAGAACCGGGACAGGGGGGGAAAAACTGTTTTTT
CASRTGTGGEKLFF
>TRBV7-9|.|.|TRBJ2-3
TGTGCCAGCAGCTCGGGACTTAACACAGATACGCAGTATTTT
CASSSGLNTDTQYF
>TRBV6-6|.|once|TRBJ1-2
TGTGCCAGCAGAGACCATACAGGGATTGAAGAAGGCTACACCTTC
CASRDHTGIEEGYTF
>TRBV15|TRBD2|.|TRBJ2-1
TGTGCCACCAGCAGATTGCCCCCCTTAAGGGAGGGTTACAATGAGCAGTTCTTC
CATSRLPPLREGYNEQFF
>TRBV28|.|few|TRBJ1-2
TGTGCCAGCAGTTCCAACAGGGAGATAGGGGGCTACACCTTC
CASSSNREIGGYTF
>TRBV14|.|.|TRBJ1-4
TGTGCCAGCAGCCTACAGGGCTCCTCTAATGAAAAACTGTTTTTT
CASSLQGSSNEKLFF
>TRBV2|TRBD1|many|TRBJ1-2
TGTGCCAGCAGTGAACGGGACAGGGAAGTCTCGGCTGGCTACACCTTC
CASSERDREVSAGYTF
>TRBV2|TRBD2|.|TRBJ2-3
TGTGCCAGCAGTGGGGGGGGTTACACAGATACGCAGTATTTT
CASSGGGYTDTQYF
>TRBV2|.|.|TRBJ1-2
TGTGCCAGCACCCTCCAGGGCCTTCTTATCTATGGCTACACCTTC
CASTLQGLLIYGYTF
>TRBV27|.|.|TRBJ1-5
TGTGCCAGCAGTCTCAGGGGAAATCAGCCCCAGCATTTT
CASSLRGNQPQHF
>TRBV7-2|TRBD1|.|TRBJ2-6
TGTGCCAGCAGCCCAGCCCCGACAGGGTTTCCGGGGGCCAACGTCCTGACTTTC
CASSPAPTGFPGANVLTF
>TRBV21-1|.|.|TRBJ1-2
TGTGCCAGCAGCAAAGCGTCCGGCCAGGGGAGGGTTAAAAACTATGGCTACACCTTC
CASSKASGQGRVKNYGYTF
>TRBV11-2|TRBD1|.|TRBJ1-6
TGTGCCAGCAGCTCAGGACAGGGGGCTCTCAATTCACCCCTCCACTTT
CASSSGQGALNSPLHF
>TRBV7-8|TRBD2|.|TRBJ2-2
TGTGCCAGCAGCTCGCACTTCCGCCCGACTAGCGGGCGCTCGAACACCGGGGAGCTGTTTTTT
CASSSHFRPTSGRSNTGELFF
>TRBV28|.|.|TRBJ1-4
TGTGCCACTTGGGGCGAAAAACTGTTTTTT
CATWGEKLFF
>TRBV7-9|.|few|TRBJ1-3
TGTGCCAGCAGCTTAGGGCCGGAGACCCTATATTTT
CASSLGPETLYF
>TRBV19|.|.|TRBJ1-2
TGTGCCAGTAGTGCCCGGGGGGAGTGGAGTGGCTACACCTTC
CASSARGEWSGYTF
>TRBV7-2|.|.|TRBJ2-5
TGTGCCAGCAGCTTGGCTCGAGAGACCCAGTACTTC
CASSLARETQYF